Listed below are T cell receptor beta chains from one sample, sequenced in a study of memory CD4+ T cells and cytomegalovirus serostatus. This table comes from immunoSEQ multiplex PCR, and its TCRdb copy is limited to in-frame clones, with some not included. The sample contains some 57,000 clones, roughly 80% of which appear only once. Sequenced: memory CD4+ T cells from blood. Source of these receptors: an adult in good health and CMV-seronegative. Each CDR3 is given with its conserved first and last residue. A D gene is named only where the DNA matches it firmly. Clone size is shown for a subset of rows, as once, few, many or a class of expanded clone.

size: -
D: -
J: TRBJ2-3
length: 13
V: TRBV28
CDR3: CASHGTTRDTQYF
DNA: TGTGCCAGTCACGGGACGACTCGAGATACGCAGTATTTT

size: many
D: -
J: TRBJ1-5
length: 15
V: TRBV19
CDR3: CASSKSVGQHQPQHF
DNA: TGTGCCAGTAGTAAATCGGTAGGCCAACATCAGCCCCAGCATTTT

size: few
D: -
J: TRBJ1-5
length: 15
V: TRBV7-8
CDR3: CASSLVPNSNQPQHF
DNA: TGTGCCAGCAGCTTAGTTCCGAATAGCAATCAGCCCCAGCATTTT

size: few
D: -
J: TRBJ2-1
length: 15
V: TRBV27
CDR3: CASSFRTNKGNEQFF
DNA: TGTGCCAGCAGTTTTCGTACCAATAAGGGGAATGAGCAGTTCTTC

size: -
D: -
J: TRBJ2-7
length: 14
V: TRBV6-5
CDR3: CASSLYSTLYEQYF
DNA: TGTGCCAGCAGTCTATACTCGACGCTCTACGAGCAGTACTTC

size: -
D: -
J: TRBJ2-5
length: 15
V: TRBV5-1
CDR3: CASSLELGRLETQYF
DNA: TGCGCCAGCAGCTTGGAACTGGGTCGGTTAGAGACCCAGTACTTC

size: -
D: TRBD1
J: TRBJ1-5
length: 14
V: TRBV2
CDR3: CASSDRGQAQPQHF
DNA: TGTGCCAGCAGTGATAGGGGGCAGGCACAGCCCCAGCATTTT

size: -
D: TRBD1
J: TRBJ2-7
length: 14
V: TRBV6-5
CDR3: CASSRQGAAYEQYF
DNA: TGTGCCAGCAGCCGACAGGGGGCTGCCTACGAGCAGTACTTC

size: -
D: -
J: TRBJ2-7
length: 12
V: TRBV7-9
CDR3: CASSSDVYEQYF
DNA: TGTGCCAGCAGCTCGGACGTGTACGAGCAGTACTTC

size: -
D: -
J: TRBJ1-2
length: 18
V: TRBV28
CDR3: CASRLPPGTRGGNYGYTF
DNA: TGTGCCAGCAGACTCCCCCCAGGAACCAGGGGCGGGAACTATGGCTACACCTTC

size: few
D: TRBD2
J: TRBJ2-3
length: 16
V: TRBV5-1
CDR3: CASRGQTSGGADTQYF
DNA: TGCGCCAGCAGGGGGCAGACTAGCGGGGGTGCAGATACGCAGTATTTT

size: -
D: -
J: TRBJ2-5
length: 12
V: TRBV2
CDR3: CASIPLQETQYF
DNA: TGTGCCAGCATCCCCCTCCAAGAGACCCAGTACTTC

size: -
D: -
J: TRBJ2-7
length: 14
V: TRBV19
CDR3: CASSEFSGLGEQYF
DNA: TGTGCCAGTAGTGAATTCAGCGGGTTGGGCGAGCAGTACTTC

size: -
D: -
J: TRBJ2-2
length: 16
V: TRBV25-1
CDR3: CASSAELAANTGELFF
DNA: TGTGCCAGCAGTGCCGAGTTGGCAGCGAACACCGGGGAGCTGTTTTTT

size: -
D: TRBD1
J: TRBJ1-5
length: 13
V: TRBV19
CDR3: CASRTGAHQPQHF
DNA: TGTGCCAGCAGAACAGGGGCCCATCAGCCCCAGCATTTT

size: few
D: -
J: TRBJ2-1
length: 13
V: TRBV7-3
CDR3: CASSLSPLDEQFF
DNA: TGTGCCAGCAGCTTAAGTCCCCTCGATGAGCAGTTCTTC

size: -
D: -
J: TRBJ2-1
length: 15
V: TRBV5-4
CDR3: CASSLAGHSYNEQFF
DNA: TGTGCCAGCAGCTTGGCGGGGCACTCCTACAATGAGCAGTTCTTC

size: -
D: TRBD1
J: TRBJ1-2
length: 13
V: TRBV13
CDR3: CASSSRTGYGYTF
DNA: TGTGCCAGCAGCTCTAGGACAGGTTATGGCTACACCTTC

size: -
D: -
J: TRBJ2-5
length: 13
V: TRBV19
CDR3: CASQGVLQETQYF
DNA: TGTGCCAGTCAGGGAGTTCTCCAAGAGACCCAGTACTTC

size: once
D: TRBD2
J: TRBJ2-7
length: 14
V: TRBV28
CDR3: CASRRAGGFYEQYF
DNA: TGTGCCAGCAGAAGGGCGGGAGGGTTCTACGAGCAGTACTTC

size: -
D: -
J: TRBJ2-7
length: 12
V: TRBV7-9
CDR3: CASSQLSAEQYF
DNA: TGTGCCAGCAGCCAACTCAGTGCCGAGCAGTACTTC

size: -
D: -
J: TRBJ1-6
length: 14
V: TRBV4-2
CDR3: CASSQDPENSPLHF
DNA: TGTGCCAGCAGCCAAGATCCGGAAAATTCACCCCTCCACTTT

size: many
D: -
J: TRBJ2-5
length: 15
V: TRBV6-5
CDR3: CASSYTGAWGETQYF
DNA: TGTGCCAGCAGTTACACGGGGGCATGGGGAGAGACCCAGTACTTC

size: -
D: -
J: TRBJ1-1
length: 13
V: TRBV19
CDR3: CASGEQKNTEAFF
DNA: TGTGCCAGTGGGGAACAGAAAAACACTGAAGCTTTCTTT

size: -
D: -
J: TRBJ1-1
length: 13
V: TRBV11-2
CDR3: CASSLEYVPEAFF
DNA: TGTGCCAGCAGCTTAGAATATGTTCCTGAAGCTTTCTTT

size: -
D: -
J: TRBJ1-1
length: 13
V: TRBV15
CDR3: CATSLSRGTEAFF
DNA: TGTGCCACCAGCCTTTCGAGGGGAACTGAAGCTTTCTTT

size: -
D: TRBD1
J: TRBJ1-2
length: 15
V: TRBV19
CDR3: CASSRRPGTGEGYTF
DNA: TGTGCCAGTAGTCGACGCCCCGGGACAGGGGAGGGCTACACCTTC

size: -
D: -
J: TRBJ2-2
length: 15
V: TRBV7-7
CDR3: CASSPKAGYTGELFF
DNA: TGTGCCAGCAGCCCTAAAGCAGGGTACACCGGGGAGCTGTTTTTT

size: -
D: -
J: TRBJ1-1
length: 14
V: TRBV2
CDR3: CASRPGTTNTEAFF
DNA: TGTGCCAGCAGACCCGGGACGACGAACACTGAAGCTTTCTTT

size: -
D: TRBD1
J: TRBJ2-7
length: 14
V: TRBV5-6
CDR3: CASSLWDRDYEQYF
DNA: TGTGCCAGCAGCTTGTGGGACAGGGACTACGAGCAGTACTTC

size: -
D: TRBD2
J: TRBJ2-3
length: 16
V: TRBV28
CDR3: CASSLGLAGDTDTQYF
DNA: TGTGCCAGCAGCCTGGGACTAGCGGGAGATACAGATACGCAGTATTTT

size: -
D: TRBD1
J: TRBJ1-4
length: 13
V: TRBV6-1
CDR3: CASSDGQGRKLFF
DNA: TGTGCCAGCAGTGATGGACAGGGTCGAAAACTGTTTTTT

size: -
D: -
J: TRBJ2-3
length: 13
V: TRBV7-9
CDR3: CASGITSTDTQYF
DNA: TGTGCCAGTGGAATAACTAGCACAGATACGCAGTATTTT

size: -
D: -
J: TRBJ1-1
length: 11
V: TRBV13
CDR3: CASSFDTEAFF
DNA: TGTGCCAGCAGCTTTGACACTGAAGCTTTCTTT

size: few
D: -
J: TRBJ1-5
length: 12
V: TRBV4-1
CDR3: CASSQVGEPQHF
DNA: TGCGCCAGCAGCCAAGTGGGGGAGCCCCAGCATTTT

size: -
D: -
J: TRBJ1-2
length: 14
V: TRBV19
CDR3: CASSPPWGGEGYTF
DNA: TGTGCCAGTAGTCCTCCTTGGGGGGGTGAGGGCTACACCTTC

size: -
D: -
J: TRBJ1-4
length: 15
V: TRBV7-8
CDR3: CASSQWIATNEKLFF
DNA: TGTGCCAGCAGCCAGTGGATTGCAACTAATGAAAAACTGTTTTTT

size: -
D: TRBD2
J: TRBJ2-1
length: 15
V: TRBV27
CDR3: CASRSSGGSTNEQFF
DNA: TGTGCCAGCAGAAGTAGCGGGGGGTCAACAAATGAGCAGTTCTTC

size: -
D: -
J: TRBJ2-5
length: 12
V: TRBV7-2
CDR3: CASSFGRETQYF
DNA: TGTGCCAGCAGCTTCGGGCGCGAGACCCAGTACTTC

size: -
D: -
J: TRBJ1-6
length: 14
V: TRBV27
CDR3: CASSAYSAASPLHF
DNA: TGTGCCAGCAGTGCGTACTCAGCGGCTTCACCCCTCCACTTT

size: -
D: -
J: TRBJ2-2
length: 15
V: TRBV19
CDR3: CASSIGRRITGELFF
DNA: TGTGCCAGTAGTATTGGGAGGAGGATCACCGGGGAGCTGTTTTTT

size: few
D: -
J: TRBJ1-3
length: 15
V: TRBV5-4
CDR3: CASSPTPQYGNTIYF
DNA: TGTGCCAGCAGCCCGACTCCCCAGTATGGAAACACCATATATTTT

size: -
D: -
J: TRBJ1-5
length: 14
V: TRBV9
CDR3: CASSVDGSNQPQHF
DNA: TGTGCCAGCAGCGTAGACGGTAGCAATCAGCCCCAGCATTTT

size: -
D: -
J: TRBJ1-4
length: 14
V: TRBV28
CDR3: CASSFVTTNEKLFF
DNA: TGTGCCAGCAGTTTTGTGACAACTAATGAAAAACTGTTTTTT

size: -
D: -
J: TRBJ2-1
length: 11
V: TRBV5-4
CDR3: CASEQYNEQFF
DNA: TGTGCCAGCGAACAGTACAATGAGCAGTTCTTC

size: few
D: -
J: TRBJ1-2
length: 12
V: TRBV27
CDR3: CASRPTGAGYTF
DNA: TGTGCCAGCAGACCCACCGGGGCTGGCTACACCTTC